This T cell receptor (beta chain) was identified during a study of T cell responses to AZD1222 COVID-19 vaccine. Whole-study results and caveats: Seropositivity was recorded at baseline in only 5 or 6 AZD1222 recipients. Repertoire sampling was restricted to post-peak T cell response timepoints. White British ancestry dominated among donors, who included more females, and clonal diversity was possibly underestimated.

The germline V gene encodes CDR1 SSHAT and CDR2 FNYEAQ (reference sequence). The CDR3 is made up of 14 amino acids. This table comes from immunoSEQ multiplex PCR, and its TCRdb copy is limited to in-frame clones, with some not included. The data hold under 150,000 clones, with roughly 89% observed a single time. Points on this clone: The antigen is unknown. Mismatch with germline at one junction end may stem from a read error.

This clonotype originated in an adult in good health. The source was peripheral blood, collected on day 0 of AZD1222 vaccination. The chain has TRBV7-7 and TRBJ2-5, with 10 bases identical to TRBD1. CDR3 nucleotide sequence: TGTGCTAGCAGCCTCGGGACAGGGGAAGAGACCCAGTACTTC. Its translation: CASSLGTGEETQYF.